This T cell receptor (beta chain) appears in the sequencing data of a study of blood T cell repertoires in COVID-19. Study-wide background: Donors in the United States, Italy and Spain gave samples during acute or convalescent COVID-19.

CDR1 MNHNS and CDR2 SASEGT come from the germline V gene. The CDR3 runs 16 residues. V was pared by 0 bases and J by 2 bases, with 14 bases between. Sequencing was performed with immunoSEQ multiplex PCR; in TCRdb, only in-frame clones are kept and a portion is missing. This sample has hundreds of thousands of clones, with roughly nine tenths found just once. The clonotype was recovered from a man aged 18-30 years who had recovered from COVID-19. The sample comprised PBMCs or T cells enriched from blood (not recorded which). The chain has TRBV6-1 and TRBJ2-7, with D perhaps matching TRBD1 (8 bases). CDR3 sequence reads: CASSEAYTGGAYEQYF. Written as DNA, the CDR3 is TGTGCCAGCAGTGAAGCGTACACAGGGGGGGCCTACGAGCAGTACTTC.